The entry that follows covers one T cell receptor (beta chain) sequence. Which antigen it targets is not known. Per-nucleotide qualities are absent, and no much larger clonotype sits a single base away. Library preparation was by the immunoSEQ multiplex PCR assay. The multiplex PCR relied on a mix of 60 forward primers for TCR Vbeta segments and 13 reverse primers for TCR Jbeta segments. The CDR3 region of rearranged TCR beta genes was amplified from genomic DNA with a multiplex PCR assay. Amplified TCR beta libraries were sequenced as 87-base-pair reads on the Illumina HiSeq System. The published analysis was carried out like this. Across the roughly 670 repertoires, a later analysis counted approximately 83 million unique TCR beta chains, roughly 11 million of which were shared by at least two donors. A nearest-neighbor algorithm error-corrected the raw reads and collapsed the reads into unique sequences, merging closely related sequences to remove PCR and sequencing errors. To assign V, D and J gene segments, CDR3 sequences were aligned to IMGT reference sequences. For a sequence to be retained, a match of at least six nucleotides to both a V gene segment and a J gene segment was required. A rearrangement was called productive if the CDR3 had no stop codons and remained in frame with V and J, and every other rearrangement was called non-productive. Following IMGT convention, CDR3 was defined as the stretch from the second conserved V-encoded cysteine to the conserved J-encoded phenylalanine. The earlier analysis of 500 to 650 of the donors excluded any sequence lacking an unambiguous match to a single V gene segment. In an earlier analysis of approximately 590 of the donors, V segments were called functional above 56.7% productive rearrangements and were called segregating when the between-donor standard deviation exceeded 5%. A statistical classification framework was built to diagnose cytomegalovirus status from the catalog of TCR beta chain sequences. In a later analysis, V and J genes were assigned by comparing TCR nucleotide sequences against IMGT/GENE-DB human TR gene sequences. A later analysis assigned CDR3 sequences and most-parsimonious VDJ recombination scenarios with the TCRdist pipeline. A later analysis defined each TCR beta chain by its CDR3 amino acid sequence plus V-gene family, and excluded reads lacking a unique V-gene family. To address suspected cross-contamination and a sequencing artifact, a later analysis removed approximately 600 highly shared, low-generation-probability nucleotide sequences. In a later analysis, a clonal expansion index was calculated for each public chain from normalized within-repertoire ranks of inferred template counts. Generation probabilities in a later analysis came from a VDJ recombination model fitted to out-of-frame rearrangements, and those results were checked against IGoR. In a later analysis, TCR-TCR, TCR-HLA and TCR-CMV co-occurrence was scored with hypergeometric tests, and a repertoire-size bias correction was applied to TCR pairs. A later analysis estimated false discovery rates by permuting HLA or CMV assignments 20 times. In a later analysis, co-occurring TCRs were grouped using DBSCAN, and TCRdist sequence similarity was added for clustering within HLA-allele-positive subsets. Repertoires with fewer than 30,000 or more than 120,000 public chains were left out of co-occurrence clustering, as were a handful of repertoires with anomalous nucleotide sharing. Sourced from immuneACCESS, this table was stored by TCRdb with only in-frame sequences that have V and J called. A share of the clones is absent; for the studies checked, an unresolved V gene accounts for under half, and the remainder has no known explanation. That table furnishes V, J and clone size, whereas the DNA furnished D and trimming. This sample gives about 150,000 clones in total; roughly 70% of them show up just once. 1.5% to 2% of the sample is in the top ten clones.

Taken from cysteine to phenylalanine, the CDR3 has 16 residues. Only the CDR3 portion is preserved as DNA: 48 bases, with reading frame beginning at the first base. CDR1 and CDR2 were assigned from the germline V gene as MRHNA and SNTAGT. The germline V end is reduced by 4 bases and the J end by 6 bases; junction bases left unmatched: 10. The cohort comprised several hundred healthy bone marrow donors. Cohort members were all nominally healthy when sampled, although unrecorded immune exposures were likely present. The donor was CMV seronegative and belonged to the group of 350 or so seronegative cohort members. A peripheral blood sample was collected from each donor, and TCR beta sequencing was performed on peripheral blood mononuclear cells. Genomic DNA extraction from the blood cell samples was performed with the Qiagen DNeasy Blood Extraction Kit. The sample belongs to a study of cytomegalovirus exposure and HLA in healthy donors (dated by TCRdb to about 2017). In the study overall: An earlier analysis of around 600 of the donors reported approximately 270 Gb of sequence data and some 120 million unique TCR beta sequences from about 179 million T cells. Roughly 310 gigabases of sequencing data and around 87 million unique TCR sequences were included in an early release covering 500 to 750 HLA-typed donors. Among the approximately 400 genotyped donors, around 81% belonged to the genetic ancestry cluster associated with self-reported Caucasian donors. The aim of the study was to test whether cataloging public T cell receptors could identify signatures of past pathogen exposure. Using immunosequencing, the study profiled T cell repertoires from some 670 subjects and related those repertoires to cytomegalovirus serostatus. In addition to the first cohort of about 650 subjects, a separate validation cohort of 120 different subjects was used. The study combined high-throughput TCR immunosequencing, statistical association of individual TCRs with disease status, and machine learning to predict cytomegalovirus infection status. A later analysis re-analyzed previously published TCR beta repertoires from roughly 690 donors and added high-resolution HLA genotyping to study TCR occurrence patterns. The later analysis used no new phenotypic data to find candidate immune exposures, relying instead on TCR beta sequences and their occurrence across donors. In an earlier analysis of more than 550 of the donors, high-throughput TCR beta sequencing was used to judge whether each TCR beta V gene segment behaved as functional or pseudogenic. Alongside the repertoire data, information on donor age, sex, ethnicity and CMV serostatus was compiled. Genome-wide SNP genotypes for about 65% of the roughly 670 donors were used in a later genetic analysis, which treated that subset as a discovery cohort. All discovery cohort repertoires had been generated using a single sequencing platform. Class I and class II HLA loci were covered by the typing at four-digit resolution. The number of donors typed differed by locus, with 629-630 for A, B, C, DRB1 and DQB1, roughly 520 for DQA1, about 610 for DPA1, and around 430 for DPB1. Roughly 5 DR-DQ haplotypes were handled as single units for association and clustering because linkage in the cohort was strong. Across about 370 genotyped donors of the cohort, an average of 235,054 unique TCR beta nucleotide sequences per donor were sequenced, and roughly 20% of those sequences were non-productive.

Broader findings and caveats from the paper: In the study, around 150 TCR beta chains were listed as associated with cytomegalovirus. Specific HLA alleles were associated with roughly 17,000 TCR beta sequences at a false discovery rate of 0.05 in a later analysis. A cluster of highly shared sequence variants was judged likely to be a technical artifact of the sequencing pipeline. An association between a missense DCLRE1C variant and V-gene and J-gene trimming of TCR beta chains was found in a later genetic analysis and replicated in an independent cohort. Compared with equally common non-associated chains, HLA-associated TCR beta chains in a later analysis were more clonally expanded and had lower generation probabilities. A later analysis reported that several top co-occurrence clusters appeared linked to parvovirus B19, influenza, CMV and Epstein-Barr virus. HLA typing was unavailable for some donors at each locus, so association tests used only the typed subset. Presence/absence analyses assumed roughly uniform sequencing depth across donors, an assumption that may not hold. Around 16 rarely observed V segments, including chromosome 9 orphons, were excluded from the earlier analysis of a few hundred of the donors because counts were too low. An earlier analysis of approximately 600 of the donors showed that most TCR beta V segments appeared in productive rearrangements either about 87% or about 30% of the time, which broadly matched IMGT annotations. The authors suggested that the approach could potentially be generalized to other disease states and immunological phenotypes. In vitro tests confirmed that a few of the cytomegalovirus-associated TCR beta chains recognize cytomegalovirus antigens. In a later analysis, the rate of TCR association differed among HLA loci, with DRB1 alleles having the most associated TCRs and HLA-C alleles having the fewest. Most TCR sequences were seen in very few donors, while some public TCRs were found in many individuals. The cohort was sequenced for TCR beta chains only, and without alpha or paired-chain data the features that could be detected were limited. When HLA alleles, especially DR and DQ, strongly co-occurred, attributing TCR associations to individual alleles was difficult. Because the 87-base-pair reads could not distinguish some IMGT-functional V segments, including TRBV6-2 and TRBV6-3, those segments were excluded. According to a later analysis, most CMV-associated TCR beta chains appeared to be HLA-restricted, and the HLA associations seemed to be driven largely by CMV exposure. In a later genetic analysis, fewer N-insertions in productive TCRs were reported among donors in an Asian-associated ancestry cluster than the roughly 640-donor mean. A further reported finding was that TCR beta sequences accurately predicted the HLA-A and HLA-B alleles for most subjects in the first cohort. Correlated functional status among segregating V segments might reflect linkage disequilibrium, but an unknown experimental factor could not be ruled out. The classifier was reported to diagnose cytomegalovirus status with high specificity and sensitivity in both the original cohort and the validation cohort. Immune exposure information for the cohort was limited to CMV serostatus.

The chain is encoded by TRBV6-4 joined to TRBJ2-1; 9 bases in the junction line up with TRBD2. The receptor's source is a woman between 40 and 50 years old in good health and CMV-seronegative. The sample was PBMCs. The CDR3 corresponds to CASSATSLAGLNEQFF. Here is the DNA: TGTGCCAGCAGTGCCACGTCGCTAGCGGGACTCAATGAGCAGTTCTTC.